One sample yielded the 30 T cell receptor beta chains listed below, sequenced in a study of human T cells and chemical hapten exposure. Time point denoted: patch test 3, about 24 weeks after DPC sensitization. As to treatment: therapeutic diphenylcyclopropenone sensitization with weekly scalp DPC. TCRdb reanalysed the RACE reads using MiXCR and keeps one entry per CDR3 protein. Among about 110,000 distinct CDR3 sequences listed, about 34% were seen once. The specimen was whole blood, collected in connection with sensitization to the hapten diphenylcyclopropenone (DPC). The receptors originated from a man between 35 and 55 years old with alopecia areata. Some clones in this sample may be carry-over from other donors' samples.

The V gene is TRBV6-2 or TRBV6-3, the J gene TRBJ2-4; D is unclear. This CDR3 has 14 amino acids. Germline V gene lookup returns CDR1 MNHEY and CDR2 SVGEGT. V lost 7 bases and J lost 2, with 12 bases in between. DNA for the CDR3: TGTGCCAGCATTTCGCGGAACTCCAAAAACATTCAGTACTTC. It is translated as CASISRNSKNIQYF.

This clonotype was found a few times. V and J are TRBV18 and TRBJ2-3; 7 nucleotides agree with TRBD2. The CDR3 consists of 20 residues. Germline V gives CDR1 KGHSH, CDR2 LQKENI. V lost 2 bases to trimming and J lost 2 bases; unmatched junction nucleotides: 19. The CDR3 sequence: CASSPARSKALAGNTDTQYF. The DNA for the CDR3 is TGTGCCAGCTCACCAGCAAGGTCGAAAGCATTAGCGGGCAACACAGATACGCAGTATTTT.

This clonotype showed up just a few times. This chain links TRBV29-1 with TRBJ2-1; 13 bases are a match to TRBD2. With 3 bases clipped from V and 7 bases from J, the junction kept 9 bases outside the gene matches. Germline values: CDR1 SQVTM, CDR2 ANQGSEA. CDR3 length: 16 amino acids. The CDR3 DNA reads TGCAGCGTTGAGGTACTAGCGGGAGGGCCCTCGAATGAGCAGTTCTTC. This gives the protein CSVEVLAGGPSNEQFF.

This chain uses TRBV5-1 with TRBJ2-5, with D perhaps being TRBD1 or TRBD2 (6 bases each). V was trimmed by 0 bases and J by 2 bases, leaving 11 bases between them. This CDR3 is 15 amino acids long. The germline CDR1 and CDR2 sequences are SGHRS and YFSETQ. CDR3 sequence (DNA): TGCGCCAGCAGCTTGGACAGGGCGGGGCAAGAGACCCAGTACTTC. This encodes CASSLDRAGQETQYF.

In its sample, this clonotype was seen a few times. Here the CDR3 reads CASSGTGGGNTIYF. The CDR3 region has the DNA TGTGCCAGCAGTGGGACAGGGGGCGGAAACACCATATATTTT. V gene TRBV12-3 or TRBV12-4 combines with J gene TRBJ1-3, with 12 bases fitting TRBD1. The CDR3 runs 14 residues. The V gene end was trimmed by 5 bases and the J gene end by 4 bases; junction bases not matched to a gene: 0.

The chain carries TRBV6-2 or TRBV6-3 and TRBJ1-1; 10 nucleotides line up with TRBD1. The J segment lost 1 base and the V segment lost 8 bases, leaving 13 bases of the junction unmatched. The CDR3 runs to 17 residues. Germline V gene lookup returns CDR1 MNHEY and CDR2 SVGEGT. The CDR3 DNA sequence: TGTGCCAGCCGGGGGCCGCGGGACAGGGGTCCGAACACTGAAGCTTTCTTT. Residues: CASRGPRDRGPNTEAFF.

The chain links TRBV24-1 to TRBJ2-2; D may be TRBD1 or TRBD2 (5 bases each). The V and J ends lost 4 bases and 4 bases respectively, with 12 bases between them. CDR1 KGHDR and CDR2 SFDVKD come from the germline V gene. The CDR3 loop spans 15 amino acids. This CDR3 reads CATSEGVSSTGELFF. CDR3 sequence (DNA): TGTGCCACCAGTGAGGGGGTTTCCTCCACCGGGGAGCTGTTTTTT.

The rearrangement links TRBV12-3 or TRBV12-4 to TRBJ2-3; D possibly corresponds to TRBD1 (5 bases). Deletions cut 6 bases from V and 5 bases from J, with 9 bases between. The CDR3 is 12 residues long. The CDR3 is CASSQDRDTQYF. The DNA of the CDR3 is TGTGCCAGCAGCCAAGACAGAGATACGCAGTATTTT.

The chain couples TRBV7-2 to TRBJ2-5, with D perhaps TRBD2 (6 bases). Germline CDR1 and CDR2: SGHTA and FQGNSA. This CDR3 contains 16 residues. Trimming stripped 5 bases from V and 4 bases from J, with 20 bases between. DNA for the CDR3: TGTGCCAGCAGCGAGCGGTATTCCGGGAGAGGAGAGACCCAGTACTTC. Its translation: CASSERYSGRGETQYF.

This chain uses TRBV7-2 with TRBJ2-1; D is unclear. CDR3 length: 12 amino acids. V lost 4 bases to trimming and J lost 4 bases, with 5 bases between them. CDR1 SGHTA and CDR2 FQGNSA come from the germline V gene. Here the CDR3 reads CASSSFYNEQFF. The CDR3 DNA sequence: TGTGCCAGCAGCTCGTTTTACAATGAGCAGTTCTTC.

In its sample, this clonotype was seen a few times. The rearrangement uses TRBV7-2 and TRBJ2-7; no definite D call. There are 12 residues in the CDR3. Germline V gene data show CDR1 as SGHTA and CDR2 as FQGNSA. Trimming left V 5 bases short and J 2 bases short, with 7 bases between. CDR3 protein: CASSPGPYEQYF. DNA of the CDR3: TGTGCCAGCAGCCCTGGGCCCTACGAGCAGTACTTC.

V and J are TRBV4-3 and TRBJ2-3; 13 bases are a match to TRBD2. CDR1 and CDR2 from the germline V gene are LGHNA and YSLEER. CDR3 length: 18 amino acids. Trimming took 2 bases from V and 0 from J; bases not matched to a gene: 5. CDR3 sequence: CASSQWGTSGTSTDTQYF. In DNA, the CDR3 is TGCGCCAGCAGCCAATGGGGGACTAGCGGGACTAGCACAGATACGCAGTATTTT.

This clonotype was counted a single time. The chain employs TRBV6-5 and TRBJ1-1; D not certain. CDR1 MNHEY and CDR2 SVGAGI come from the germline V gene. The ends were cut back, 6 bases at V and 1 base at J, with 15 bases in the middle. The CDR3 has 15 amino acids. CDR3 sequence: CASSPPPAQNTEAFF. The CDR3 DNA sequence: TGTGCCAGCAGCCCCCCTCCGGCCCAGAACACTGAAGCTTTCTTT.

V is TRBV20-1 and J is TRBJ2-7; 8 bases are shared with TRBD2. The CDR3 is made up of 14 amino acids. V lost 6 bases and J lost 6; bases outside the gene matches: 13. The V gene's germline CDR1 is DFQATT and CDR2 SNEGSKA (reference sequence). CDR3: CSAPSGTRRGEQYF. The DNA of the CDR3 is TGCAGTGCCCCCAGCGGGACTAGGAGAGGCGAGCAGTACTTC.

The V call is TRBV4-3, the J call TRBJ2-5; 10 nucleotides align to TRBD1. Per germline, CDR1 LGHNA and CDR2 YSLEER. The CDR3 contains 15 residues. V dropped 5 bases and J dropped 5; count of bases not matched to a gene: 8. The CDR3 protein is CASSDRDRGRETQYF. CDR3 DNA: TGCGCCAGCAGCGACCGGGACAGGGGCCGGGAGACCCAGTACTTC.

The CDR3 region is CAISSGGSYNEQFF. The DNA of the CDR3 is TGTGCCATTAGCTCAGGGGGCTCCTACAATGAGCAGTTCTTC. The rearrangement joins TRBV24-1 to TRBJ2-1; TRBD1 agrees at 7 bases. Germline CDR1 and CDR2: KGHDR and SFDVKD. V lost 11 bases, J lost 0 bases, and 6 bases stayed unmatched. The CDR3 contains 14 residues.

This clonotype was seen more than once but under ten times. The rearrangement links TRBV7-9 to TRBJ2-7, with TRBD2 matching over 9 bases. With 8 bases clipped from V and 5 bases from J, the junction kept 10 bases outside the gene matches. From germline, CDR1 is SEHNR and CDR2 FQNEAQ (reference sequence). The CDR3 runs 14 residues. This CDR3 is CASFGSAGGHEQYV. The CDR3 DNA reads TGTGCCAGCTTCGGATCAGCGGGAGGTCACGAGCAGTACGTC.

In this sample, this clonotype turned up a few times. This chain joins TRBV7-9 and TRBJ1-2; unclear D gene. Per germline, CDR1 SEHNR and CDR2 FQNEAQ (reference sequence). The V and J ends lost 2 bases and 3 bases respectively, with 10 bases between them. This CDR3 spans 14 amino acids. In nucleotides, the CDR3 is TGTGCCAGCAGCTTACCGACAAGCGACTATGGCTACACCTTC. Protein sequence: CASSLPTSDYGYTF. Full variable domain (remainder filled in from reference TRBV7-9 and TRBJ1-2): DTGVSQNPRHKITKRGQNVTFRCDPISEHNRLYWYRQTLGQGPEFLTYFQNEAQLEKSRLLSDRFSAERPKGSFSTLEIQRTEQGDSAMYLCASSLPTSDYGYTFGSGTRLTVV.

This clonotype was seen many times. The chain uses TRBV14 and TRBJ2-1; D may be TRBD2 (6 bases). The germline V gene has CDR1 SGHDN and CDR2 FVKESK. This CDR3 is built from 18 residues. V was cut by 5 bases and J by 1 base, with 21 bases left in between. For the CDR3, the DNA is TGTGCCAGCAGCTCACAGAGTGGGGAGGAAGGGTCCTACAATGAGCAGTTCTTC. This gives the protein CASSSQSGEEGSYNEQFF.

The V gene is TRBV7-9, the J gene TRBJ1-1; TRBD1 matches at 7 bases. CDR3 length: 18 amino acids. Germline V gives CDR1 SEHNR, CDR2 FQNEAQ (reference sequence). After removal of 5 bases from V and 3 bases from J, the junction contained 18 bases not matched to a gene. CDR3 coding DNA: TGTGCCAGCAGCACCCGACAGGGAAATTTTGCGGCGGACACTGAAGCTTTCTTT. Residues: CASSTRQGNFAADTEAFF. Variable domain in full (rest from reference TRBV7-9 and TRBJ1-1): DTGVSQNPRHKITKRGQNVTFRCDPISEHNRLYWYRQTLGQGPEFLTYFQNEAQLEKSRLLSDRFSAERPKGSFSTLEIQRTEQGDSAMYLCASSTRQGNFAADTEAFFGQGTRLTVV.

The table lists this clonotype with a few counts. The V gene is TRBV18, the J gene TRBJ1-1, with 7 bases fitting TRBD1. V trimming: 3 bases; J trimming: 0 bases; junction bases outside the gene matches: 7. Per the germline V gene, CDR1 is KGHSH and CDR2 is LQKENI. The CDR3 has 16 residues. For the CDR3, the DNA is TGTGCCAGCTCACCTCGGGACAGTAGTATGAACACTGAAGCTTTCTTT. Translating it yields CASSPRDSSMNTEAFF.

The chain joins TRBV6-4 to TRBJ1-1; D is ambiguous. The CDR3 runs 14 residues. The V end was cut by 6 bases, the J end by 3 bases, with 14 bases between. CDR1 and CDR2 (germline): MRHNA, SNTAGT. DNA of the CDR3: TGTGCCAGCAGCCGGACCCCTGAGGACACTGAAGCTTTCTTT. Protein sequence: CASSRTPEDTEAFF.

This chain connects TRBV29-1 to TRBJ2-1; 10 bases fit TRBD1. Germline CDR1 and CDR2: SQVTM and ANQGSEA. This CDR3 has 13 amino acids. After removal of 6 bases from V and 4 bases from J, the junction contained 3 bases not matched to a gene. In DNA, the CDR3 is TGCAGCGTGATGGGACAGGGGTACAATGAGCAGTTCTTC. Residues: CSVMGQGYNEQFF.

V and J are TRBV12-3 or TRBV12-4 and TRBJ2-1; D is unclear. Trimming left V 6 bases short and J 0 bases short, with 12 bases between. The CDR3 is 15 amino acids. In nucleotides, the CDR3 is TGTGCCAGCAGGGACGGCCGGAGCTCCTACAATGAGCAGTTCTTC. It translates to CASRDGRSSYNEQFF.

The chain links TRBV7-6 to TRBJ2-2, with a tentative D call TRBD1 (5 bases). The length of the CDR3 is 15 residues. V was cut by 2 bases and J by 6 bases, with 13 bases left in between. The germline V gene has CDR1 SGHVS and CDR2 FNYEAQ. The CDR3 protein is CASSLPQGLAGELFF. The CDR3 coding sequence is TGTGCCAGCAGCTTACCGCAGGGTTTAGCCGGGGAGCTGTTTTTT.

The V call is TRBV5-6, the J call TRBJ1-5; a possible D gene is TRBD1 (5 bases). V was pared by 2 bases and J by 5 bases, with 8 bases between. The length of the CDR3 is 13 residues. Germline CDR1 reads SGHDT; CDR2 reads YYEEEE. The CDR3 nucleotides read TGTGCCAGCAGCTTCGACAGAGATCAGCCCCAGCATTTT. Translation gives CASSFDRDQPQHF.

The rearrangement joins TRBV25-1 to TRBJ1-1, with 9 bases fitting TRBD1. Looked up from germline, CDR1 is MGHDK and CDR2 is SYGVNS. The CDR3 is 14 residues long. V trimming: 6 bases; J trimming: 5 bases; junction bases outside the gene matches: 7. CDR3 residues: CASRPGQGTTEAFF. The CDR3 nucleotides are TGTGCCAGCAGACCGGGACAGGGAACGACTGAAGCTTTCTTT.

This clonotype was detected a few times. The V gene is TRBV28, the J gene TRBJ2-3, with D possibly TRBD1 on 6 matching bases. V was cut by 5 bases and J by 3 bases, with 9 bases left in between. This CDR3 spans 13 amino acids. The germline V gene has CDR1 MDHEN and CDR2 SYDVKM. The CDR3 region has the DNA TGTGCCAGCAGTGCTGGACAGACAGATACGCAGTATTTT. This translates into CASSAGQTDTQYF.

Ten or more counts support this clonotype. The rearrangement joins TRBV4-3 to TRBJ2-1; D perhaps matches TRBD2 (5 bases). Trimming pared 0 bases from V and 0 bases from J, leaving 6 bases between. The CDR3 contains 15 residues. Germline CDR1 and CDR2: LGHNA and YSLEER. The CDR3 here is CASSQEGASYNEQFF. DNA of the CDR3: TGCGCCAGCAGCCAAGAGGGAGCCTCCTACAATGAGCAGTTCTTC.

About this clonotype itself: One junction end does not reproduce the germline sequence, and a read error may be involved. The V gene is TRBV20-1, the J gene TRBJ2-5, with D perhaps matching TRBD2 (5 bases). The CDR3 spans 14 residues. Germline assignment: CDR1 DFQATT and CDR2 SNEGSKA (reference sequence). The CDR3: CSARGEFREETQNF. DNA of the CDR3: TGCAGTGCTAGAGGAGAGTTTCGGGAAGAGACCCAGAACTTC.